This T cell receptor (beta chain) was identified during a study of regulatory T cells in long-lasting Graves disease. CDR1 and CDR2 from the germline V gene are SGHTA and FQGTGA. Trimming left V 1 base short and J 4 bases short, with 16 bases between. This CDR3 has 16 residues. This clonotype has a count of ten or more. Time point indicated: newly diagnosed GD, antithyroid drugs for less than 3 months. Researchers made the TCR library from RNA that was extracted from PBMCs. Relying on iRepertoire HTBI primers and Arm-PCR of CDR3 regions, the team built TCR beta libraries. TCRdb processed the multiplex PCR reads anew with MiXCR; each CDR3 protein has one entry. The table has 200,000 to 300,000 distinct CDR3 sequences, 20% seen once.

This TCR was recovered from a female donor with Graves disease. This rearrangement joins TRBV7-3 to TRBJ1-1; TRBD1 might be the D (5 bases). The sequencing used peripheral blood mononuclear cells (PBMCs), collected at new diagnosis, from a patient treated with antithyroid drugs. CDR3 DNA: TGTGCCAGCAGCTTAAACCCCGGGACTCTAGGCACTGAAGCTTTCTTT. Amino acids: CASSLNPGTLGTEAFF.